Below are 29 T cell receptor beta chains sequenced from a single sample in a study of blood T cell repertoires in COVID-19 (TCRdb year 2020). Preparation of the library involved the immunoSEQ multiplex PCR assay. Not all clones reach the TCRdb copy of this immuneACCESS table, which keeps in-frame sequences only. Checked studies attribute under half of the gap to unresolved V genes and leave the rest unexplained. The sample has a few hundred thousand clones on record, about 83% of them singletons. Together, the top ten hold roughly 1.9% of the sample. Sequenced input: peripheral blood. Receptor source: a man aged 25 to 45 who had recovered from COVID-19.

This chain connects TRBV27 to TRBJ1-4, with D hard to call. With 6 bases removed from V and 8 bases from J, the gap between germline ends came to 10 bases. The germline V gene has CDR1 MNHEY and CDR2 SMNVEV (reference sequence). This CDR3 has 12 amino acids. CDR3 residues: CASRDPREKLFF. The CDR3 DNA follows: TGTGCCAGCAGAGATCCCAGAGAAAAACTGTTTTTT.

Ten or more counts support this clone. The chain has TRBV4-2 and TRBJ1-3; 12 nucleotides align to TRBD1. J was trimmed by 2 bases and V by 3 bases; bases with no gene match: 5. The CDR3 loop spans 17 amino acids. Germline V gene sequence: CDR1 LGHNA, CDR2 YNFKEQ. Written as DNA, the CDR3 is TGTGCCAGCAGCCAGGGATGGGACAGGGGGCCTGGAAACACCATATATTTT. Encoded protein: CASSQGWDRGPGNTIYF.

This clone was seen ten or more times. The gene calls are TRBV23-1 and TRBJ1-6; D gene unclear. TRBV23-1 is identified as an open reading frame with a role that is uncertain. The CDR3 is 17 amino acids. V lost 3 bases and J 0 bases, leaving 12 bases between the germline ends. CDR3 DNA sequence: TGCGCCAGCAGTCAGGCTGAGACAAGCTCCTATAATTCACCCCTCCACTTT. It specifies CASSQAETSSYNSPLHF.

The chain recombines TRBV9 with TRBJ2-3; a possible D gene is TRBD1 (6 bases). V was clipped by 3 bases and J by 10 bases, with 9 bases between them. The CDR3 covers 11 residues. Germline V CDR1 and CDR2: SGDLS, YYNGEE. This CDR3 is CASSAQGSQYF. For the CDR3, the DNA is TGTGCCAGCAGCGCTCAGGGGTCGCAGTATTTT.

The chain has TRBV23-1 and TRBJ1-5; D possibly corresponds to TRBD1 (6 bases). TRBV23-1 is reported as an ORF; its role is uncertain. The CDR3 extends over 16 amino acids. The ends were cut back, 2 bases at V and 0 bases at J, with 11 bases in the middle. CDR3 sequence reads: CASSQPTGVSNQPQHF. As DNA, the CDR3 is TGCGCCAGCAGTCAACCGACAGGAGTTAGCAATCAGCCCCAGCATTTT.

V usage is TRBV7-7 and J usage is TRBJ2-7, with 8 bases matching TRBD1. Germline V lookup: CDR1 SSHAT, CDR2 FNYEAQ (reference sequence). The V gene end was trimmed by 5 bases and the J gene end by 2 bases; junction bases not matched to a gene: 8. The CDR3 is 15 residues long. CDR3 DNA sequence: TGTGCCAGCAGCCACGGACAGGGCGGCCCCTACGAGCAGTACTTC. Its protein is CASSHGQGGPYEQYF. Supplemented by reference TRBV7-7 and TRBJ2-7, the full variable domain reads GAGVSQSPRYKVTKRGQDVTLRCDPISSHATLYWYQQALGQGPEFLTYFNYEAQPDKSGLPSDRFSAERPEGSISTLTIQRTEQRDSAMYRCASSHGQGGPYEQYFGPGTRLTVT.

The chain combines TRBV6-5 with TRBJ2-2, with 10 nucleotides matching TRBD1. Germline trimming cut 7 bases from V and 5 bases from J; bases unmatched to any gene: 7. Germline-derived CDR1 and CDR2 are MNHEY and SVGAGI. CDR3 length: 15 amino acids. CDR3 in DNA: TGTGCCAGCACCACCGGGACAGGGGTTACCGGGGAGCTGTTTTTT. This codes for CASTTGTGVTGELFF.

The genes are TRBV5-4 and TRBJ1-4; 11 bases match TRBD1. In germline, CDR1 is SGHNT, CDR2 YYREEE (reference sequence). CDR3 length: 15 amino acids. The trim removed 2 bases at V and 6 bases at J, leaving 3 bases unmatched. CDR3: CASSFRTGGHEKLFF. CDR3 nucleotide sequence: TGTGCCAGCAGCTTCCGGACAGGGGGCCATGAAAAACTGTTTTTT.

The chain employs TRBV2 and TRBJ1-1; D ambiguous. V was trimmed by 6 bases and J by 0 bases, leaving 11 bases between them. The CDR3 sequence is 14 residues long. From germline, CDR1 is SNHLY and CDR2 FYNNEI. In nucleotides, the CDR3 is TGTGCCAGCAGAGTCCAGGTTTTGAACACTGAAGCTTTCTTT. Residues: CASRVQVLNTEAFF.

The J gene is TRBJ2-2, the V gene TRBV14, with D uncertain. Trimming took off 1 base at V and 4 bases at J, with 10 bases between the two ends. CDR1 is SGHDN and CDR2 is FVKESK in the germline V gene. The CDR3 sequence is 15 residues long. CDR3 DNA: TGTGCCAGCAGCCAAGGCACCCCGGGCACCGGGGAGCTGTTTTTT. This encodes CASSQGTPGTGELFF. The full variable domain, its missing parts supplied by reference TRBV14 and TRBJ2-2, is EAGVTQFPSHSVIEKGQTVTLRCDPISGHDNLYWYRRVMGKEIKFLLHFVKESKQDESGMPNNRFLAERTGGTYSTLKVQPAELEDSGVYFCASSQGTPGTGELFFGEGSRLTVL.

The V and J genes are TRBV2 and TRBJ2-3; 8 bases agree with TRBD2. Germline CDR1 and CDR2: SNHLY and FYNNEI. With V trimmed by 6 bases and J by 2 bases, 7 bases remained unmatched. The CDR3 is 15 residues long. The CDR3 is CASSERGRATDTQYF. The CDR3 nucleotides are TGTGCCAGCAGCGAGCGGGGGAGGGCCACAGATACGCAGTATTTT.

The V gene is TRBV29-1, the J gene TRBJ2-5; D perhaps matches TRBD1 (5 bases). The CDR3 covers 14 residues. CDR1 is SQVTM and CDR2 is ANQGSEA in the germline V gene. V gave up 4 bases and J gave up 5 bases, with 17 bases separating them. The CDR3 nucleotides read TGCAGCGTTGCTATTGGCAGGGCCCGGGAGACCCAGTACTTC. Its translation is CSVAIGRARETQYF.

The rearrangement uses TRBV25-1 and TRBJ1-1, with D perhaps matching TRBD1 (6 bases). The V end was cut by 1 base, the J end by 7 bases, with 13 bases between. The CDR3 contains 14 residues. Germline V lookup: CDR1 MGHDK, CDR2 SYGVNS. The CDR3 DNA sequence: TGTGCCAGCAGTGAATGGGGTTCAGGGGTTGAAGCTTTCTTT. Translating it yields CASSEWGSGVEAFF.

The CDR3 loop is CASSLMAQGYQPQHF. The CDR3 nucleotides read TGTGCCAGCAGTTTAATGGCACAGGGCTATCAGCCCCAGCATTTT. The chain employs TRBV27 and TRBJ1-5; D is perhaps TRBD1 (6 bases). Trimming stripped 2 bases from V and 5 bases from J, with 13 bases between. This CDR3 is built from 15 residues. From germline, CDR1 is MNHEY and CDR2 SMNVEV (reference sequence).

This chain uses TRBV5-4 with TRBJ2-1, with D tentatively TRBD1 (5 bases). Germline V gene sequence: CDR1 SGHNT, CDR2 YYREEE (reference sequence). Trimming pared 4 bases from V and 0 bases from J, leaving 8 bases between. The CDR3 is made up of 14 amino acids. The DNA for the CDR3 is TGTGCCAGCAGCCTGGACACCTCCTACAATGAGCAGTTCTTC. This gives the protein CASSLDTSYNEQFF.

The chain recombines TRBV19 with TRBJ1-1; D is unresolved. Deletions cut 7 bases from V and 4 bases from J, with 25 bases between. The CDR3 totals 17 residues. Germline V gives CDR1 LNHDA, CDR2 SQIVND (reference sequence). The CDR3 here is CASTKTVGRRLGTEAFF. The DNA of the CDR3 is TGTGCCAGTACCAAGACGGTCGGGAGAAGGTTGGGCACTGAAGCTTTCTTT.

V is TRBV13 and J is TRBJ2-1, with 8 bases fitting TRBD1. The V gene's germline CDR1 is PRHDT and CDR2 FYEKMQ (reference sequence). The V segment lost 5 bases and the J segment 12 bases; nucleotides outside the gene matches: 6. CDR3 size: 12 residues. CDR3 loop: CASSPDRVGQFF. DNA for the CDR3: TGTGCCAGCAGCCCGGACAGGGTCGGGCAGTTCTTC.

This chain joins TRBV5-1 and TRBJ2-5; possible D gene TRBD1, 6 bases. The CDR3 spans 17 residues. Germline-derived CDR1 and CDR2 are SGHRS and YFSETQ. V dropped 1 base and J dropped 0 bases, with 16 bases sitting between them. The DNA for the CDR3 is TGCGCCAGCAGCTTGAGTATACAGGGTGGGTACCAAGAGACCCAGTACTTC. Its protein product is CASSLSIQGGYQETQYF.

This clone was counted once. The chain uses TRBV6-1 and TRBJ1-6; perhaps TRBD1 as D (6 bases). The CDR3 covers 14 residues. The V end was cut by 3 bases, the J end by 7 bases, with 10 bases between. CDR1 and CDR2 from the germline V gene are MNHNS and SASEGT. DNA for the CDR3: TGTGCCAGCAGTGACGACAGGAACAATTCACCCCTCCACTTT. Protein sequence: CASSDDRNNSPLHF.

This clone was detected a few times. The chain combines TRBV7-6 with TRBJ2-5; D possibly corresponds to TRBD2 (5 bases). The CDR3 is 15 amino acids. V lost 5 bases and J 4 bases, leaving 17 bases between the germline ends. Germline V gene lookup returns CDR1 SGHVS and CDR2 FNYEAQ. The CDR3: CASSAQRLPPETQYF. CDR3 in DNA: TGTGCCAGCAGCGCCCAGAGACTACCCCCAGAGACCCAGTACTTC.

The chain recombines TRBV5-1 with TRBJ2-1; 9 positions agree with TRBD2. CDR1 and CDR2 from the germline V gene are SGHRS and YFSETQ. The J segment lost 4 bases and the V segment lost 4 bases, leaving 6 bases of the junction unmatched. The CDR3 sequence is 15 residues long. The CDR3 DNA reads as TGCGCCAGCAGCCGGAGCGGGGGGCCTTACAATGAGCAGTTCTTC. Its protein product is CASSRSGGPYNEQFF.

This sequence joins TRBV2 and TRBJ1-5; D is ambiguous. CDR1 is SNHLY and CDR2 is FYNNEI in the germline V gene. Trimming left V 6 bases short and J 9 bases short, with 12 bases between. The CDR3 extends over 12 amino acids. CDR3 sequence reads: CASRRESPPQHF. DNA of the CDR3: TGTGCCAGCAGGAGGGAGTCGCCGCCCCAGCATTTT.

In regard to this clone: The same CDR3 can be traced to other DNA sequences in this sample. The chain joins TRBV18 to TRBJ1-1; D is unclear. Germline-derived CDR1 and CDR2 are KGHSH and LQKENI. Trimming stripped 3 bases from V and 1 base from J, with 6 bases between. This CDR3 contains 13 residues. The CDR3 nucleotides are TGTGCCAGCTCACCGACGGGGAACACTGAAGCTTTCTTT. It is translated as CASSPTGNTEAFF. Combining the CDR3 with reference TRBV18 and TRBJ1-1 gives the whole variable domain NAGVMQNPRHLVRRRGQEARLRCSPMKGHSHVYWYRQLPEEGLKFMVYLQKENIIDESGMPKERFSAEFPKEGPSILRIQQVVRGDSAAYFCASSPTGNTEAFFGQGTRLTVV.

This chain connects TRBV12-3 or TRBV12-4 to TRBJ2-1; 8 positions match TRBD2. This CDR3 spans 11 amino acids. J lost 11 bases, V lost 6 bases, and 3 bases had no gene match. This CDR3 is CASSRGGQQFF. The CDR3 DNA sequence: TGTGCCAGCAGCCGGGGGGGACAGCAGTTCTTC.

This rearrangement joins TRBV18 to TRBJ1-4; TRBD1 agrees at 8 bases. Trimming cost V 5 bases and J 4 bases; bases outside gene matches: 6. The CDR3 length is 15 residues. Germline V gives CDR1 KGHSH, CDR2 LQKENI. This CDR3 reads CASSAGTGNNEKLFF. Here the CDR3 DNA reads TGTGCCAGCTCAGCAGGGACAGGCAATAATGAAAAACTGTTTTTT.

The V gene is TRBV19, the J gene TRBJ2-3; 10 bases align to TRBD2. Germline trimming cut 4 bases from V and 4 bases from J; bases unmatched to any gene: 8. Germline V gene data show CDR1 as LNHDA and CDR2 as SQIVND (reference sequence). This CDR3 contains 16 residues. The CDR3 reads CASSTTERGGADTQYF. The CDR3 coding sequence is TGTGCCAGTAGTACCACGGAGCGGGGGGGCGCAGATACGCAGTATTTT.

The rearrangement joins TRBV19 to TRBJ1-2; 7 positions agree with TRBD1. This CDR3 contains 14 residues. Germline CDR1 reads LNHDA; CDR2 reads SQIVND (reference sequence). The V segment lost 7 bases and the J segment 4 bases; nucleotides outside the gene matches: 9. CDR3 sequence: CASNDRARSYGYTF. Here the CDR3 DNA reads TGTGCCAGTAACGACAGGGCTCGTAGCTATGGCTACACCTTC.

The count of this clone is one. The chain links TRBV10-3 to TRBJ2-2, with 10 bases lining up with TRBD2. Looked up from germline, CDR1 is ENHRY and CDR2 is SYGVKD. The V gene end was trimmed by 10 bases and the J gene end by 0 bases; junction bases not matched to a gene: 5. The CDR3 runs 15 residues. The CDR3 loop reads CATRSGGANTGELFF. The CDR3 coding sequence is TGTGCCACCCGGAGCGGGGGGGCGAACACCGGGGAGCTGTTTTTT.

This chain uses TRBV27 with TRBJ1-5; 10 nucleotides align to TRBD1. The CDR3 is 14 amino acids. Per the germline V gene, CDR1 is MNHEY and CDR2 is SMNVEV (reference sequence). V lost 5 bases and J lost 10; bases outside the gene matches: 8. The CDR3 is CASSPDRGTRPQHF. DNA for the CDR3: TGTGCCAGCAGTCCGGACAGGGGGACTCGTCCCCAGCATTTT.